This is a list of T cell receptor beta chains from one sample in a study of cytomegalovirus exposure and HLA in healthy donors. Repertoires were generated with immunoSEQ multiplex PCR, while TCRdb's copy carries only in-frame clones and drops some. In the table there are around 150,000 clones, about four fifths of which are singletons. The sequenced sample consisted of PBMCs. These receptors were obtained from a male donor in good health and CMV-seropositive. Each CDR3 is given with its conserved first and last residue. Fields, in order: clone size, D gene, J gene, V gene, CDR3 protein, CDR3 DNA. The D gene is left open where the match is weak. Size values are once, few and many counts, or a class for expanded clones, and some rows have none.

abundance: -; d_gene: TRBD1; j_gene: TRBJ1-2; v_gene: TRBV7-2; CDR3aa: CASSLPQGYGYTF; CDR3nt: TGTGCCAGCAGCTTACCACAGGGGTATGGCTACACCTTC
abundance: -; d_gene: TRBD1; j_gene: TRBJ1-2; v_gene: TRBV27; CDR3aa: CASRPSRGGKSLEGDTF; CDR3nt: TGTGCCAGCAGACCTTCCAGAGGGGGCAAAAGTTTAGAGGGGGACACCTTC
abundance: -; d_gene: -; j_gene: TRBJ2-3; v_gene: TRBV5-1; CDR3aa: CASSFLDTQYF; CDR3nt: TGCGCCAGCAGCTTTCTAGATACGCAGTATTTT
abundance: once; d_gene: -; j_gene: TRBJ2-2; v_gene: TRBV6-4; CDR3aa: CASSENRAGELFF; CDR3nt: TGTGCCAGCAGTGAAAACAGAGCCGGGGAGCTGTTTTTT
abundance: -; d_gene: TRBD1; j_gene: TRBJ1-5; v_gene: TRBV7-2; CDR3aa: CASSLNRGYQPQHF; CDR3nt: TGTGCCAGCAGCTTGAACAGGGGTTATCAGCCCCAGCATTTT
abundance: -; d_gene: -; j_gene: TRBJ2-4; v_gene: TRBV4-3; CDR3aa: CASSQGRGNIQYF; CDR3nt: TGCGCCAGCAGCCAAGGGAGGGGAAACATTCAGTACTTC
abundance: -; d_gene: -; j_gene: TRBJ1-1; v_gene: TRBV19; CDR3aa: CASSISRAMNTEAFF; CDR3nt: TGTGCCAGTAGTATAAGCAGGGCCATGAACACTGAAGCTTTCTTT
abundance: -; d_gene: TRBD1; j_gene: TRBJ2-7; v_gene: TRBV10-3; CDR3aa: CAITPGQGYEQYF; CDR3nt: TGTGCCATCACTCCCGGACAGGGCTACGAGCAGTACTTC
abundance: -; d_gene: TRBD2; j_gene: TRBJ2-1; v_gene: TRBV25-1; CDR3aa: CASTRTSGGLSSYNEQFF; CDR3nt: TGTGCCAGCACAAGGACTAGCGGGGGCCTAAGCTCCTACAATGAGCAGTTCTTC
abundance: -; d_gene: -; j_gene: TRBJ1-6; v_gene: TRBV11-2; CDR3aa: CASSLRSYNSPLHF; CDR3nt: TGTGCCAGCAGCTTACGCTCCTATAATTCACCCCTCCACTTT
abundance: -; d_gene: TRBD1; j_gene: TRBJ1-1; v_gene: TRBV7-2; CDR3aa: CASSLGGQHTEAFF; CDR3nt: TGTGCCAGCAGCTTAGGGGGACAGCACACTGAAGCTTTCTTT
abundance: -; d_gene: -; j_gene: TRBJ1-1; v_gene: TRBV4-1; CDR3aa: CASSQASQQNTEAFF; CDR3nt: TGCGCCAGCAGCCAAGCTAGCCAGCAGAACACTGAAGCTTTCTTT
abundance: -; d_gene: -; j_gene: TRBJ2-3; v_gene: TRBV27; CDR3aa: CASSGTTDTQYF; CDR3nt: TGTGCCAGCAGCGGTACCACAGATACGCAGTATTTC
abundance: -; d_gene: -; j_gene: TRBJ2-7; v_gene: TRBV13; CDR3aa: CASSPLSLTDKPYEQYF; CDR3nt: TGTGCCAGCAGCCCCTTATCTCTTACGGACAAGCCCTACGAGCAGTACTTC
abundance: -; d_gene: TRBD1; j_gene: TRBJ1-1; v_gene: TRBV4-1; CDR3aa: CASSQQQWTGNTEAFF; CDR3nt: TGCGCCAGCAGCCAACAGCAATGGACAGGGAACACTGAAGCTTTCTTT
abundance: once; d_gene: -; j_gene: TRBJ2-7; v_gene: TRBV28; CDR3aa: CASILRGGPSYEQYF; CDR3nt: TGTGCCAGCATCCTTAGGGGGGGGCCTTCCTACGAGCAGTACTTC
abundance: -; d_gene: -; j_gene: TRBJ1-1; v_gene: TRBV6-1; CDR3aa: CASSLDSTEAFF; CDR3nt: TGTGCCAGCAGTCTGGACAGCACTGAAGCTTTCTTT
abundance: -; d_gene: -; j_gene: TRBJ2-7; v_gene: TRBV13; CDR3aa: CASSQVGQGTYEQYF; CDR3nt: TGTGCCAGCAGCCAAGTGGGGCAGGGCACCTACGAGCAGTACTTC
abundance: -; d_gene: TRBD2; j_gene: TRBJ2-7; v_gene: TRBV13; CDR3aa: CASSSGLAEGRSYEQYF; CDR3nt: TGTGCCAGCAGCTCGGGACTAGCGGAGGGGCGGTCCTACGAGCAGTACTTC
abundance: -; d_gene: TRBD2; j_gene: TRBJ2-3; v_gene: TRBV28; CDR3aa: CASSNPELAGIGTDTQYF; CDR3nt: TGTGCCAGCAGCAATCCGGAACTAGCGGGCATAGGCACAGATACGCAGTATTTT
abundance: -; d_gene: TRBD1; j_gene: TRBJ1-4; v_gene: TRBV9; CDR3aa: CASSPATGYGTNEKLFF; CDR3nt: TGTGCCAGCAGCCCGGCGACAGGGTATGGGACTAATGAAAAACTGTTTTTT
abundance: -; d_gene: -; j_gene: TRBJ1-2; v_gene: TRBV5-1; CDR3aa: CASSEMRQDPNYGYTF; CDR3nt: TGCGCCAGCAGCGAAATGCGACAGGACCCAAACTATGGCTACACCTTC
abundance: once; d_gene: TRBD1; j_gene: TRBJ2-7; v_gene: TRBV7-2; CDR3aa: CASRPPGQGSYEQYF; CDR3nt: TGTGCCAGCAGACCCCCGGGACAGGGCTCCTACGAGCAGTACTTC
abundance: -; d_gene: -; j_gene: TRBJ2-7; v_gene: TRBV11-2; CDR3aa: CASSLDRRPSSYEQYF; CDR3nt: TGTGCCAGCAGCTTAGATCGGAGACCGAGCTCCTACGAGCAGTACTTC
abundance: once; d_gene: TRBD1; j_gene: TRBJ1-3; v_gene: TRBV7-9; CDR3aa: CASSSTGQGAQSSGNTIYF; CDR3nt: TGTGCCAGCAGCTCAACGGGGCAGGGGGCTCAAAGCTCTGGAAACACCATATATTTT
abundance: -; d_gene: -; j_gene: TRBJ1-1; v_gene: TRBV6-5; CDR3aa: CASSYRSLNTEAFF; CDR3nt: TGTGCCAGCAGTTACCGGAGCCTGAACACTGAAGCTTTCTTT
abundance: -; d_gene: -; j_gene: TRBJ2-6; v_gene: TRBV28; CDR3aa: CASSTGTSSGANGLTF; CDR3nt: TGTGCCAGCAGTACCGGGACAAGCTCTGGGGCCAACGGCCTGACTTTC
abundance: -; d_gene: -; j_gene: TRBJ1-4; v_gene: TRBV5-5; CDR3aa: CASRRTPTNEKLFF; CDR3nt: TGTGCCAGCAGACGGACACCCACTAATGAAAAACTGTTTTTT
abundance: -; d_gene: -; j_gene: TRBJ1-1; v_gene: TRBV5-1; CDR3aa: CASGSTGYTEAFF; CDR3nt: TGCGCCAGCGGTTCAACAGGGTACACTGAAGCTTTCTTT
abundance: -; d_gene: -; j_gene: TRBJ1-1; v_gene: TRBV18; CDR3aa: CASSPIPGRTEAFF; CDR3nt: TGTGCCAGCTCACCAATCCCCGGGAGGACTGAAGCTTTCTTT
abundance: -; d_gene: -; j_gene: TRBJ1-1; v_gene: TRBV14; CDR3aa: CASSQVWGGEAFF; CDR3nt: TGTGCCAGCAGCCAAGTATGGGGAGGTGAAGCTTTCTTT
abundance: -; d_gene: -; j_gene: TRBJ2-2; v_gene: TRBV30; CDR3aa: CAWSGGILNTGELFF; CDR3nt: TGTGCCTGGAGTGGAGGGATTCTCAACACCGGGGAGCTGTTTTTT
abundance: -; d_gene: -; j_gene: TRBJ1-1; v_gene: TRBV30; CDR3aa: CAWSRKQGYTEAFF; CDR3nt: TGTGCCTGGAGTAGGAAACAGGGTTACACTGAAGCTTTCTTT
abundance: -; d_gene: TRBD1; j_gene: TRBJ2-3; v_gene: TRBV6-5; CDR3aa: CASRNRGVGTDTQYF; CDR3nt: TGTGCCAGCAGAAACAGGGGAGTGGGCACAGATACGCAGTATTTT
abundance: once; d_gene: -; j_gene: TRBJ2-2; v_gene: TRBV27; CDR3aa: CATLRWPTGELFF; CDR3nt: TGTGCCACTCTCAGATGGCCCACCGGGGAGCTGTTTTTT
abundance: -; d_gene: -; j_gene: TRBJ1-3; v_gene: TRBV7-2; CDR3aa: CASSLSGNTIYF; CDR3nt: TGTGCCAGCAGCCTCTCTGGAAACACCATATATTTT
abundance: -; d_gene: TRBD1; j_gene: TRBJ1-2; v_gene: TRBV7-2; CDR3aa: CASSLIGQGGYTF; CDR3nt: TGTGCCAGCAGCTTAATAGGACAGGGTGGCTACACCTTC
abundance: -; d_gene: TRBD1; j_gene: TRBJ2-5; v_gene: TRBV5-1; CDR3aa: CASSNRDSTQETQYF; CDR3nt: TGCGCCAGCAGCAACCGGGACAGCACTCAAGAGACCCAGTACTTC
abundance: -; d_gene: TRBD2; j_gene: TRBJ2-5; v_gene: TRBV5-1; CDR3aa: CASSLGLTSGGSGTQYF; CDR3nt: TGCGCCAGCAGCTTGGGTCTTACTAGCGGGGGATCGGGGACCCAGTACTTC
abundance: -; d_gene: TRBD2; j_gene: TRBJ2-5; v_gene: TRBV7-9; CDR3aa: CASSSVGRADETQYF; CDR3nt: TGTGCCAGCAGCTCAGTCGGGAGGGCCGATGAGACCCAGTACTTC
abundance: few; d_gene: TRBD1; j_gene: TRBJ1-1; v_gene: TRBV4-1; CDR3aa: CASSPRAGGRMNTEAFF; CDR3nt: TGCGCCAGCAGCCCCCGGGCAGGGGGCAGGATGAACACTGAAGCTTTCTTT
abundance: -; d_gene: -; j_gene: TRBJ1-2; v_gene: TRBV19; CDR3aa: CASTPGELNYGYTF; CDR3nt: TGTGCCAGTACCCCGGGGGAGTTGAACTATGGCTACACCTTC
abundance: -; d_gene: -; j_gene: TRBJ1-3; v_gene: TRBV7-9; CDR3aa: CASSLRRGNTIYF; CDR3nt: TGTGCCAGCAGCCTCAGAAGAGGAAACACCATATATTTT
abundance: -; d_gene: -; j_gene: TRBJ1-1; v_gene: TRBV6-1; CDR3aa: CASSVKSTGTEAFF; CDR3nt: TGTGCCAGCAGTGTTAAGTCTACGGGGACTGAAGCTTTCTTT
abundance: -; d_gene: -; j_gene: TRBJ2-6; v_gene: TRBV28; CDR3aa: CASSLDNSGANGLTF; CDR3nt: TGTGCCAGCAGTTTAGACAACTCTGGGGCCAACGGCCTGACTTTC
abundance: -; d_gene: TRBD1; j_gene: TRBJ1-4; v_gene: TRBV28; CDR3aa: CASSSGTETEKLFF; CDR3nt: TGTGCCAGCAGTTCCGGGACAGAGACTGAAAAACTGTTTTTT
abundance: few; d_gene: -; j_gene: TRBJ1-2; v_gene: TRBV6-6; CDR3aa: CASSPLYFYGYTF; CDR3nt: TGTGCCAGCAGCCCCCTCTATTTTTATGGCTACACCTTC
abundance: few; d_gene: TRBD1; j_gene: TRBJ1-1; v_gene: TRBV15; CDR3aa: CATGRQGDTEAFF; CDR3nt: TGTGCCACCGGTCGACAGGGAGACACTGAAGCTTTCTTT
abundance: -; d_gene: TRBD2; j_gene: TRBJ2-5; v_gene: TRBV19; CDR3aa: CASSMTSGIVAQYF; CDR3nt: TGTGCCAGTAGTATGACTAGCGGGATAGTGGCCCAGTACTTC
abundance: -; d_gene: -; j_gene: TRBJ2-3; v_gene: TRBV25-1; CDR3aa: CATQRVDTQYF; CDR3nt: TGTGCCACCCAACGGGTGGATACGCAGTATTTT
abundance: -; d_gene: TRBD2; j_gene: TRBJ2-7; v_gene: TRBV4-2; CDR3aa: CASSRGVGAGVEQYF; CDR3nt: TGTGCCAGCAGCCGAGGGGTTGGAGCGGGAGTCGAGCAGTACTTC
abundance: -; d_gene: TRBD1; j_gene: TRBJ1-2; v_gene: TRBV10-3; CDR3aa: CAISEGFQGESYGYTF; CDR3nt: TGTGCCATCAGTGAAGGTTTTCAGGGGGAGAGCTATGGCTACACCTTC
abundance: -; d_gene: -; j_gene: TRBJ1-3; v_gene: TRBV19; CDR3aa: CASSIVAGSGNTIYF; CDR3nt: TGTGCCAGTAGTATTGTCGCGGGCTCTGGAAACACCATATATTTT
abundance: -; d_gene: TRBD2; j_gene: TRBJ2-1; v_gene: TRBV10-3; CDR3aa: CAITSGGAREQFF; CDR3nt: TGTGCCATCACTAGCGGGGGGGCCCGGGAGCAGTTCTTC
abundance: -; d_gene: -; j_gene: TRBJ2-1; v_gene: TRBV10-3; CDR3aa: CAISGDGGYEQFF; CDR3nt: TGTGCCATCAGTGGGGACGGAGGGTATGAGCAGTTCTTC